This is a list of T cell receptor beta chains from one sample in a study of identical twins. TCRdb reprocessed the 5' RACE reads via MiXCR and lists one record per CDR3 protein. The sample includes hundreds of thousands of distinct CDR3 sequences, roughly 20% seen only once; the top ten take roughly 14%. This same sample was also taken into another study, of T cells expressing NK-cell markers.

Sequencing was done on a sample of PBMCs. The receptors originated from a woman between 18 and 29 years old in good health. Both conserved end residues are part of each CDR3. A D gene is named only where the DNA matches it firmly. Expanded clones get a size class; other rows say once, few or many, or leave the size out.

J: TRBJ2-1
D: TRBD2
size: few
V: TRBV5-1
CDR3: CASSRGLAGNNEQFF
DNA: TGCGCCAGCAGCCGGGGACTAGCGGGCAACAATGAGCAGTTCTTC

J: TRBJ2-6
D: -
size: -
V: TRBV5-1
CDR3: CASSSVGAQRQTGANVLTF
DNA: TGCGCCAGCAGCTCAGTGGGGGCACAAAGGCAAACTGGGGCCAACGTCCTGACTTTC

J: TRBJ2-7
D: -
size: -
V: TRBV5-6
CDR3: CARSPGVTYEQYF
DNA: TGTGCCAGGAGCCCTGGAGTGACCTACGAGCAGTACTTC

J: TRBJ2-5
D: -
size: -
V: TRBV20-1
CDR3: CSAPAGRLDETQYF
DNA: TGCAGTGCCCCCGCGGGGCGGCTAGACGAGACCCAGTACTTC

J: TRBJ2-7
D: -
size: -
V: TRBV20-1
CDR3: CSARDLRVFEQYF
DNA: TGCAGTGCTAGAGATCTGAGGGTTTTCGAGCAGTACTTC

J: TRBJ2-7
D: -
size: few
V: TRBV7-2
CDR3: CASSLEVPSYEQYF
DNA: TGTGCCAGCAGCTTAGAAGTCCCTTCCTACGAGCAGTACTTC

J: TRBJ2-7
D: -
size: -
V: TRBV12-3/TRBV12-4
CDR3: CASSPGAGYEQYF
DNA: TGTGCCAGCAGCCCCGGCGCGGGCTACGAGCAGTACTTC

J: TRBJ1-1
D: -
size: -
V: TRBV7-2
CDR3: CASSLGGGAFEAFF
DNA: TGTGCCAGCAGCTTAGGTGGGGGCGCGTTTGAAGCTTTCTTT

J: TRBJ2-1
D: TRBD2
size: -
V: TRBV19
CDR3: CASRPLLGREVVDEQFF
DNA: TGTGCCAGTAGGCCGCTACTTGGGCGGGAGGTGGTCGATGAGCAGTTCTTC

J: TRBJ1-1
D: -
size: few
V: TRBV6-6
CDR3: CASRRRGPEAFF
DNA: TGTGCCAGCAGACGCAGGGGTCCTGAAGCTTTCTTT

J: TRBJ2-7
D: TRBD1
size: -
V: TRBV18
CDR3: CASSPVGTGGSEQYF
DNA: TGTGCCAGCTCGCCCGTCGGGACAGGGGGATCCGAGCAGTACTTC

J: TRBJ1-6
D: -
size: few
V: TRBV3-1
CDR3: CASSQADGTSYNSPLHF
DNA: TGTGCCAGCAGCCAAGCGGACGGCACCTCCTATAATTCACCCCTCCACTTT

J: TRBJ2-7
D: -
size: -
V: TRBV27
CDR3: CASSRIEGGNEQYF
DNA: TGTGCCAGCAGTAGAATAGAGGGGGGTAACGAGCAGTACTTC

J: TRBJ1-2
D: -
size: few
V: TRBV7-9
CDR3: CASSFPRSGGYTF
DNA: TGTGCCAGCAGTTTTCCGCGTTCTGGCGGCTACACCTTC

J: TRBJ2-7
D: -
size: few
V: TRBV7-2
CDR3: CASSRERKTTYEQYF
DNA: TGTGCCAGCAGCCGAGAGAGGAAAACCACCTACGAGCAGTACTTC

J: TRBJ2-2
D: TRBD1
size: -
V: TRBV5-5
CDR3: CASSLQTGQNTGELFF
DNA: TGTGCCAGCAGCTTGCAGACAGGGCAAAACACCGGGGAGCTGTTTTTT

J: TRBJ2-4
D: TRBD1
size: -
V: TRBV6-1
CDR3: CASSPLQGASSLAKNIQYF
DNA: TGTGCCAGCAGTCCTCTACAGGGGGCGAGTTCTCTAGCCAAAAACATTCAGTACTTC

J: TRBJ2-2
D: -
size: -
V: TRBV6-1
CDR3: CASRSSASFFTGELFF
DNA: TGTGCCAGTAGAAGTAGCGCTTCGTTCTTCACCGGGGAGCTGTTTTTT

J: TRBJ2-7
D: -
size: few
V: TRBV29-1
CDR3: CSVWGGGSYEQYF
DNA: TGCAGCGTTTGGGGAGGGGGCTCCTACGAGCAGTACTTC

J: TRBJ1-6
D: -
size: few
V: TRBV27
CDR3: CASSYRASSYNSPLHF
DNA: TGTGCCAGCAGTTACAGGGCGAGCTCCTATAATTCACCCCTCCACTTT

J: TRBJ2-2
D: TRBD2
size: -
V: TRBV18
CDR3: CASSRSAGGSRGTGELFF
DNA: TGTGCCAGCTCACGTTCAGCGGGAGGATCTAGAGGGACCGGGGAGCTGTTTTTT

J: TRBJ1-2
D: -
size: few
V: TRBV12-3/TRBV12-4
CDR3: CASGPTGLHGYTF
DNA: TGTGCCAGCGGGCCCACAGGTCTTCACGGCTACACCTTC

J: TRBJ2-7
D: -
size: -
V: TRBV25-1
CDR3: CASSFSPQGTYEQYF
DNA: TGTGCCAGCAGTTTTTCGCCGCAGGGCACCTACGAGCAGTACTTC

J: TRBJ2-3
D: -
size: -
V: TRBV7-7
CDR3: CASSLGSLSTDTQYF
DNA: TGTGCCAGCAGCTTAGGATCGTTAAGCACAGATACGCAGTATTTT

J: TRBJ1-1
D: TRBD1
size: -
V: TRBV12-3/TRBV12-4
CDR3: CASRPNRGGGHTEAFF
DNA: TGTGCCAGCAGACCCAACAGGGGCGGGGGGCACACTGAAGCTTTCTTT

J: TRBJ2-5
D: -
size: -
V: TRBV27
CDR3: CASRRLQGHETQYF
DNA: TGTGCCAGCCGGAGACTACAGGGCCATGAGACCCAGTACTTC

J: TRBJ2-1
D: TRBD1
size: -
V: TRBV7-9
CDR3: CASSPWDRGSYNEQFF
DNA: TGTGCCAGCAGCCCCTGGGACAGGGGCTCCTACAATGAGCAGTTCTTC

J: TRBJ2-1
D: -
size: few
V: TRBV29-1
CDR3: CSAGRANEQFF
DNA: TGCAGCGCAGGACGGGCGAATGAGCAGTTCTTC